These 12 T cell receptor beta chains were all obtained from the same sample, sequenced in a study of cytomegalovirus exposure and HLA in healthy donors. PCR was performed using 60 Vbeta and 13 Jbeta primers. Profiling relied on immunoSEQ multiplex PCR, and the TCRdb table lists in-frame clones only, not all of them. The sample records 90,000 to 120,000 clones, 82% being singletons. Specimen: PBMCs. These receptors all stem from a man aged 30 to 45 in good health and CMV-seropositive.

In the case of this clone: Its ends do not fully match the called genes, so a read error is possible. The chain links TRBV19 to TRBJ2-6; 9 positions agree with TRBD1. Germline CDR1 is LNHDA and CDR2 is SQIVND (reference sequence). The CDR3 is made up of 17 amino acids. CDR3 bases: TGTGCCAGTAGTTACCGGGACAGGGTCCCCGGGGCCAACGGCCTGACTTTC. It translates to CASSYRDRVPGANGLTF.

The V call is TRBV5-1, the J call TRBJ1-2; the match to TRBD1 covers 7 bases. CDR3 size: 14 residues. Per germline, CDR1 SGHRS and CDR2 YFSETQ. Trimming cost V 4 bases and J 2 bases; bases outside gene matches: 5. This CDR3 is CASSQGTANYGYTF. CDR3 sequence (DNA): TGCGCCAGCAGCCAAGGGACAGCCAACTATGGCTACACCTTC.

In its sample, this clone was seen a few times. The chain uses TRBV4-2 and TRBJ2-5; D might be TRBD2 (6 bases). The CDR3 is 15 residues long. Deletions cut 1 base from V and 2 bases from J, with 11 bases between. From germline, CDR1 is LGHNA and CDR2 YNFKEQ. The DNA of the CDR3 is TGTGCCAGCAGCCAAGGAATTGGACTACAAGAGACCCAGTACTTC. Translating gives CASSQGIGLQETQYF.

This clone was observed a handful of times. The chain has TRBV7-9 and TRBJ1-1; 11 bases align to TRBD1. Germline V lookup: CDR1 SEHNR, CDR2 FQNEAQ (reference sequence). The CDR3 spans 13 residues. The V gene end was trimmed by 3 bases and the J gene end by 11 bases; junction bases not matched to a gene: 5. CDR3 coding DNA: TGTGCCAGCAGCTTCCGGGACAGGGGGTTGGCTTTCTTT. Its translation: CASSFRDRGLAFF.

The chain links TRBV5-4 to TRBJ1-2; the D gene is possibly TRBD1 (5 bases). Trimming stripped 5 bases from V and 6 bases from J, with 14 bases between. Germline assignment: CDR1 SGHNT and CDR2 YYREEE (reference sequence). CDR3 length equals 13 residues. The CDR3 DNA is TGTGCCAGCAGGCTGCAGGGTTCGGATGGCTACACCTTC. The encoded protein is CASRLQGSDGYTF.

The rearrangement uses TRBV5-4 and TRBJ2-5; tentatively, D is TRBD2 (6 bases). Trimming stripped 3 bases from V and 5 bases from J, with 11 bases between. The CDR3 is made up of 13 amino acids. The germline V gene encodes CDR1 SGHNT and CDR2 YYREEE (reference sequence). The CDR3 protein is CASSWGVRETQYF. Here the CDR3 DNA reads TGTGCCAGCAGCTGGGGGGTTAGGGAGACCCAGTACTTC.

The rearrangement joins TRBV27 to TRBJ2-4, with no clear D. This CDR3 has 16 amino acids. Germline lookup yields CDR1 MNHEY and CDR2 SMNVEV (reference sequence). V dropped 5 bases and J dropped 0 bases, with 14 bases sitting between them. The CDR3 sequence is CASSMNRVIAKNIQYF. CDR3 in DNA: TGTGCCAGCAGTATGAACAGAGTTATAGCCAAAAACATTCAGTACTTC.

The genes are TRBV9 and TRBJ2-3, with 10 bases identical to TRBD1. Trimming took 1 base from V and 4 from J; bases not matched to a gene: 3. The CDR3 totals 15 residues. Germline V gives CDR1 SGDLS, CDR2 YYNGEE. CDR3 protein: CASSVRQGAADTQYF. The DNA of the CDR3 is TGTGCCAGCAGCGTACGACAGGGGGCGGCAGATACGCAGTATTTT.

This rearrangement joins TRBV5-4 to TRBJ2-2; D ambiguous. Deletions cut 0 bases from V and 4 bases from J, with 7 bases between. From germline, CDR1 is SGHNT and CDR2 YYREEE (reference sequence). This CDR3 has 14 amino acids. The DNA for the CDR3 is TGTGCCAGCAGCTTGGACCCAGGCACCGGGGAGCTGTTTTTT. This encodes CASSLDPGTGELFF.

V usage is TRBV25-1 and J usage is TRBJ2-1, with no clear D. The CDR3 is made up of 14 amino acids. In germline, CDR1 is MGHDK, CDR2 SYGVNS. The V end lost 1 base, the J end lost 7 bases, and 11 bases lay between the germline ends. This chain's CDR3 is CASSEFVQLNEQFF. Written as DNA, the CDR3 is TGTGCCAGCAGTGAATTTGTACAGTTAAATGAGCAGTTCTTC.

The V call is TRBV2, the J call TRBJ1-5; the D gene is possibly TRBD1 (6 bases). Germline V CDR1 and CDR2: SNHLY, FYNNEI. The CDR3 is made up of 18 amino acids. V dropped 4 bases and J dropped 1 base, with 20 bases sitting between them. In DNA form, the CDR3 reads TGTGCCAGCAGTGTTTTCCAGGGGTCTGGCAGGAGCAATCAGCCCCAGCATTTT. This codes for CASSVFQGSGRSNQPQHF.

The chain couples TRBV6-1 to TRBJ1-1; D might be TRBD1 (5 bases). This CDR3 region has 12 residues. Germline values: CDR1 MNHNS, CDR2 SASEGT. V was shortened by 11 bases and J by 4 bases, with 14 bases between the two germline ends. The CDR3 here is CALLRRGTEAFF. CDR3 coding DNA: TGTGCCCTCCTGAGAAGGGGCACTGAAGCTTTCTTT.